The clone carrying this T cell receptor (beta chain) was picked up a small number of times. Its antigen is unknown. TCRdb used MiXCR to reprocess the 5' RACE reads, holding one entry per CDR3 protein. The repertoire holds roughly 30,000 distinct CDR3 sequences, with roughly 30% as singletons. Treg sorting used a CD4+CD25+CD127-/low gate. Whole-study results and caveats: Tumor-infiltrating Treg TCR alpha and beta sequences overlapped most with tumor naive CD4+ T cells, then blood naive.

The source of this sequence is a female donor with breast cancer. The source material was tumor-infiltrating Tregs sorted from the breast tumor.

Here the CDR3 reads CASTPDRAGGYTF. CDR3 in DNA: TGCGCCAGCACCCCCGACAGGGCTGGTGGCTACACCTTC. The V gene is TRBV5-1, the J gene TRBJ1-2; 7 positions agree with TRBD1. Germline CDR1 SGHRS, CDR2 YFSETQ. V gave up 6 bases and J gave up 7 bases; unmatched junction bases: 9. The CDR3 runs to 13 residues. Complete variable domain (other parts from reference TRBV5-1 and TRBJ1-2): KAGVTQTPRYLIKTRGQQVTLSCSPISGHRSVSWYQQTPGQGLQFLFEYFSETQRNKGNFPGRFSGRQFSNSRSEMNVSTLELGDSALYLCASTPDRAGGYTFGSGTRLTVV.